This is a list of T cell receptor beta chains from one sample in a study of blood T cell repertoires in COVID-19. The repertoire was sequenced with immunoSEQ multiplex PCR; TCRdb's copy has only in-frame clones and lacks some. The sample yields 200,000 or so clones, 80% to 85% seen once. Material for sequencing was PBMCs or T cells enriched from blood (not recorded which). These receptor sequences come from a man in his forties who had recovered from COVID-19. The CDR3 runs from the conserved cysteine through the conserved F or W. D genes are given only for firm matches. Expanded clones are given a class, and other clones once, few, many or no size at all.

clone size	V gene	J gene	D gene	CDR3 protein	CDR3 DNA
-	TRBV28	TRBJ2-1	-	CASSPPGSSYNEQFF	TGTGCCAGCAGTCCTCCGGGGAGTTCCTACAATGAGCAGTTCTTC
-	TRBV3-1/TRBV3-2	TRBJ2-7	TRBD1	CASSQSGQGSYEQYF	TGTGCCAGCAGCCAATCGGGACAGGGGTCCTACGAGCAGTACTTC
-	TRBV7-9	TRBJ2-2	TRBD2	CASSFVLAGDLRVPGELFF	TGTGCCAGCAGCTTTGTCCTAGCGGGGGATCTCCGGGTCCCCGGGGAGCTGTTTTTT
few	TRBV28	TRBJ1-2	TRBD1	CASSYRGDYGYTF	TGTGCCAGCAGTTACAGGGGAGACTATGGCTACACCTTC
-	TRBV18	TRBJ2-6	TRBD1	CASAPIGQGARGANVLTF	TGTGCCAGCGCACCCATTGGACAGGGGGCGAGGGGGGCCAACGTCCTGACTTTC
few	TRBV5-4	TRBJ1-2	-	CASSLDIRSTYGYTF	TGTGCCAGCAGCTTGGATATTAGGAGTACTTATGGCTACACCTTC
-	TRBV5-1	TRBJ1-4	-	CASSGENREKLFF	TGCGCCAGCAGCGGGGAGAATCGGGAAAAACTGTTTTTT
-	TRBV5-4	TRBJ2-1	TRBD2	CASSRIAGSSYNEQFF	TGTGCCAGCAGCCGAATAGCGGGGAGCTCCTACAATGAGCAGTTCTTC
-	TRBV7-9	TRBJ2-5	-	CASSPGNTKETQYF	TGTGCCAGCAGCCCAGGAAACACAAAAGAGACCCAGTACTTC
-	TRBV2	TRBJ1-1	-	CASSTRNTEAFF	TGTGCCAGCAGCACAAGAAACACTGAAGCTTTCTTT
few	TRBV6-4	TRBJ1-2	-	CASTKEGGSYGYTF	TGTGCCAGCACTAAGGAAGGGGGTTCATATGGCTACACCTTC
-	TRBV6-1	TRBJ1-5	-	CASSAWTALGRNQPQHF	TGTGCCAGCAGTGCTTGGACAGCACTAGGGCGCAATCAGCCCCAGCATTTT
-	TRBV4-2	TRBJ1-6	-	CASSQELFSYNSPLHF	TGTGCCAGCAGCCAAGAGTTATTCTCCTATAATTCACCCCTCCACTTT